Listed here is a single T cell receptor beta chain. This sample is drawn from a study of Ad26.COV2.S vaccination and SARS-CoV-2 variants. Treatment reported: 15 to 20 received Ad26.COV2.S at low or high dose, single or two shots; about 5 received placebo; per-sample allocation not given. The samples were gathered on day 63 after the first injection of vaccine or placebo. The ends were cut back, 8 bases at V and 2 bases at J, with 6 bases in the middle. The germline V gene encodes CDR1 SGHAT and CDR2 FQNNGV. The CDR3 has 12 residues. The repertoire was sequenced with immunoSEQ multiplex PCR; TCRdb's copy has only in-frame clones and lacks some. The sample shows roughly 680,000 clones, around 89% of them seen only once.

This TCR was recovered from a person between 18 and 65 years old who received the Ad26.COV2.S COVID-19 vaccine or a placebo. Sequencing used peripheral blood, obtained in a trial of Ad26.COV2.S vaccine versus placebo. The chain employs TRBV11-2 and TRBJ2-2; D is undetermined. The CDR3 bases are TGTGCCAGCGAGTTCAACACCGGGGAGCTGTTTTTT. Translation gives CASEFNTGELFF.